This record covers a single T cell receptor beta chain. This entry comes from a study of blood T cell repertoires in COVID-19. Overall study context: The origin of the acute and convalescent COVID-19 samples was the United States, Italy and Spain. PBMCs, B-cell-depleted T cells, or T cells provided the cDNA or gDNA that made up the material.

This table comes from immunoSEQ multiplex PCR, and its TCRdb copy is limited to in-frame clones, with some not included. The sample lists some 240,000 clones, 70% to 85% occurring once. CDR1 is MNHNS and CDR2 is SASEGT in the germline V gene. V gave up 2 bases and J gave up 6 bases; unmatched junction bases: 7. The CDR3 runs 15 residues. This chain uses TRBV6-1 with TRBJ1-2, with 9 bases that match TRBD1. The receptor was isolated from a woman aged 35 to 49 who had recovered from COVID-19. Sequenced material: peripheral blood. CDR3 loop: CASSERQGVGDGYTF. The DNA for the CDR3 is TGTGCCAGCAGTGAAAGACAGGGGGTGGGCGATGGCTACACCTTC.